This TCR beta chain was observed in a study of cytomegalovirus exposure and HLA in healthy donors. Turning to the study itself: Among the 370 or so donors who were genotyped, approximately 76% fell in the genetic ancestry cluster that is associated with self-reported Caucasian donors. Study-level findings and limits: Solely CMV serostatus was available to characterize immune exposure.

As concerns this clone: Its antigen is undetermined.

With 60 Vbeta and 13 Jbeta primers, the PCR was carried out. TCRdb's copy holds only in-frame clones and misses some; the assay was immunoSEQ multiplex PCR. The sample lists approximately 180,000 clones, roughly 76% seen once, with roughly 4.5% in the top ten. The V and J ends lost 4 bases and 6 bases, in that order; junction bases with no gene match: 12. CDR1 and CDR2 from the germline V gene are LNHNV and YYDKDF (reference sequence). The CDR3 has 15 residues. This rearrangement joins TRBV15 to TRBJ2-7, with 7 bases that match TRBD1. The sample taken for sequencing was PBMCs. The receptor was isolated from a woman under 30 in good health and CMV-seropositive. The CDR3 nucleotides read TGTGCCACCAGCAAAACCGACAGGGAGATAGTCGAGCAGTACTTC. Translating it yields CATSKTDREIVEQYF.